This T cell receptor (beta chain) is drawn from a study of regulatory T cells in long-lasting Graves disease. This clonotype was observed many times. Construction of the TCR beta libraries employed iRepertoire HTBI primers in conjunction with Arm-PCR of CDR3 regions. TCRdb used MiXCR to reprocess the multiplex PCR reads, holding one entry per CDR3 protein. The data hold roughly 500,000 distinct CDR3 sequences, with about 20% observed a single time. Described time point: persistent/refractory GD, antithyroid drugs over 5 years with positive TRAb. TCR sequences were obtained from RNA taken from PBMCs. The clonotype comes from a female donor with Graves disease. This sample comprised peripheral blood mononuclear cells (PBMCs), obtained when the disease was refractory, from a patient treated with antithyroid drugs.

CDR3 coding DNA: TGCAGTGCTAGTATGGGTACTGGTCAGCCCCAGCATTTT. Its translation is CSASMGTGQPQHF. The gene calls are TRBV20-1 and TRBJ1-5; no clear D gene. V lost 3 bases and J 6 bases, leaving 12 bases between the germline ends. The germline CDR1 and CDR2 sequences are DFQATT and SNEGSKA (reference sequence). The CDR3 has 13 residues.